The clone carrying this T cell receptor (beta chain) appeared a few times. Its antigen is unidentified. This specimen belongs to a study of identical twins. The authors used template switching to add a universal primer site and gave cDNA unique molecular identifiers. TCRdb analysed the 5' RACE reads with MiXCR anew, one entry per CDR3 protein. Among roughly 240,000 distinct CDR3 sequences listed, 7% to 8.5% were seen once. Whole-study results and caveats: Twin pairs had excess sharing that was weaker in beta out-of-frame sequences.

Among all donors, each was a healthy Caucasian. The V gene's germline CDR1 is MDHEN and CDR2 SYDVKM. This CDR3 spans 13 amino acids. The ends were cut back, 8 bases at V and 2 bases at J, with 11 bases in the middle. These records were also assigned to another study, of yellow fever vaccine responses in identical twins.

This receptor was identified in a woman under 30 in good health. This sequence joins TRBV28 and TRBJ2-3; D might be TRBD2 (6 bases). Sequencing was carried out using CD8+ T cells sorted from blood. The CDR3 nucleotides are TGTGCCAGCGGTAGCGGACTCACAGATACGCAGTATTTT. Amino acid sequence: CASGSGLTDTQYF.